The following is a T cell receptor (beta chain) sequence with its context. Clones were sequenced by immunoSEQ multiplex PCR, and TCRdb holds only the in-frame ones, with some missing. Of about 120,000 clones listed, 75% to 95% are singletons. The sample is drawn from a study of blood T cell repertoires in COVID-19. The CDR3 length is 15 residues. V was shortened by 4 bases and J by 0 bases, with 11 bases between the two germline ends. CDR1 is MNHEY, CDR2 SVGEGT, per germline. The sequenced sample consisted of peripheral blood. The clonotype comes from a human donor with active COVID-19. The donor label of this sample is uncertain. The chain combines TRBV6-2 or TRBV6-3 with TRBJ2-3, with D possibly TRBD2 on 6 matching bases. CDR3 sequence reads: CASSSGVTSTDTQYF. The CDR3 nucleotides read TGTGCCAGCAGTTCGGGGGTTACTAGCACAGATACGCAGTATTTT.